This TCR beta chain comes out of a study of neurological immune-mediated disorders. In TCRdb, the 5' RACE reads were re-called with MiXCR into one record per CDR3 protein. Of some 29,000 distinct CDR3 sequences listed, 9.5% to 15% are singletons. Of note for this clonotype: An end of the junction differs from the germline gene, which may be a read error.

CDR1 and CDR2 from the germline V gene are MNHEY and SMNVEV (reference sequence). The CDR3 length is 16 residues. Sequencing input: PBMCs. The rearrangement links TRBV27 to TRBJ2-1, with TRBD2 matching over 10 bases. The clonotype originates from a man aged 60 to 75 in good health. CDR3 in DNA: TGTGTCAGCAGTTTATCGAGCGGGAGGGCCGTCAATGAGCAGTTCTTC. Its translation is CVSSLSSGRAVNEQFF.